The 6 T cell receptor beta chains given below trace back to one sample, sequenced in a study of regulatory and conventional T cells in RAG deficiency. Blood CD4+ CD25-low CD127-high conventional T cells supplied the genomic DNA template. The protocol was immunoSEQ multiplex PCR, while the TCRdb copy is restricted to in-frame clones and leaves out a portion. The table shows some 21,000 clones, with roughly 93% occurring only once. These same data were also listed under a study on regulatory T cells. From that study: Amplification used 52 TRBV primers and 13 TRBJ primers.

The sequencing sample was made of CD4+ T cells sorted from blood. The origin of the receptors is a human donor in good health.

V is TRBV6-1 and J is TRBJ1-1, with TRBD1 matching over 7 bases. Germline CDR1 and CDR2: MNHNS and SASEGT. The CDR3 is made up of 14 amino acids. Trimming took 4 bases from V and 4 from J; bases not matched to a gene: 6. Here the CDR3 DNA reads TGTGCCAGCAGTGGGGGACAGTTGGGCACTGAAGCTTTCTTT. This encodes CASSGGQLGTEAFF.

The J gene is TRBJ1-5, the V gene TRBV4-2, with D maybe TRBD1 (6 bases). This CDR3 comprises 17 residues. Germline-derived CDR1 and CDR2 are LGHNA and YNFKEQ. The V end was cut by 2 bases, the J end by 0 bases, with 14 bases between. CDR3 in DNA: TGTGCCAGCAGCCAATTGGACAGTTTGTATAGCAATCAGCCCCAGCATTTT. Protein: CASSQLDSLYSNQPQHF.

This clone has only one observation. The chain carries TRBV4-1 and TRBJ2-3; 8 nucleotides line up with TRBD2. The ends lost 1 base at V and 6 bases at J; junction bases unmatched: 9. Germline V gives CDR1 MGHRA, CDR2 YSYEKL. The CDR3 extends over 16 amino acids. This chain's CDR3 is CASSQVYSGSADTQYF. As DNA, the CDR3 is TGCGCCAGCAGCCAAGTGTACAGCGGGAGTGCGGATACGCAGTATTTT.

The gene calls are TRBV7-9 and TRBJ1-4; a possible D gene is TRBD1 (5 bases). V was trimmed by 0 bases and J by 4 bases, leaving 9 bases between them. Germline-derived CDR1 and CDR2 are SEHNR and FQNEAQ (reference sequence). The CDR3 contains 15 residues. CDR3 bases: TGTGCCAGCAGCTTAGCCGGACACCGTAATGAAAAACTGTTTTTT. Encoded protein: CASSLAGHRNEKLFF.

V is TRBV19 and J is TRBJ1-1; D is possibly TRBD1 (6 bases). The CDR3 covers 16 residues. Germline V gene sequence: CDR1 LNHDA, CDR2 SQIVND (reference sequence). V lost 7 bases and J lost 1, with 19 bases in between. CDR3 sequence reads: CASIDLRGPSNTEAFF. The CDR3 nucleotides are TGTGCCAGTATCGATCTCAGGGGTCCATCGAACACTGAAGCTTTCTTT.

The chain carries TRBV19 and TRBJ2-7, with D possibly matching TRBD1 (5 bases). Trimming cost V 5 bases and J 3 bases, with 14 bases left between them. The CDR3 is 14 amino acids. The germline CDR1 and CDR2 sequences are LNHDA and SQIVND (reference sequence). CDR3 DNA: TGTGCCAGTAGTCCGTCCAGGGTTAGCTACGAGCAGTACTTC. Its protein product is CASSPSRVSYEQYF. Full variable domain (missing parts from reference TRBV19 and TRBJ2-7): DGGITQSPKYLFRKEGQNVTLSCEQNLNHDAMYWYRQDPGQGLRLIYYSQIVNDFQKGDIAEGYSVSREKKESFPLTVTSAQKNPTAFYLCASSPSRVSYEQYFGPGTRLTVT.